These T cell receptor beta chains were read from a single sample in a study of T-cell memory formation after mild COVID-19. TCRdb re-called the 5' RACE reads with MiXCR, one entry per CDR3 protein. The top ten hold 3.9% of the sample, which has about 180,000 distinct CDR3 sequences, about 18% seen once. Source material: PBMCs or a T cell subset sorted from them (not recorded which). The source is a man between 18 and 29 years old who had mild COVID-19 (a few samples of this study predate the infection). Cell type and time point are not known. Each CDR3 is given with its conserved first and last residue. The order of the fields is V gene, clone size, D gene, J gene, CDR3 protein, CDR3 DNA. D genes are given only for firm matches. Size is stated for part of the rows, as once, few or many counts, or as a class when the clone is expanded.

>TRBV29-1|.|.|TRBJ2-7
CSVEKDSNYEQYF
TGCAGCGTTGAAAAGGACAGCAACTACGAGCAGTACTTC
>TRBV20-1|.|.|TRBJ1-5
CSARAGNQPQHF
TGCAGTGCTAGAGCGGGGAATCAGCCCCAGCATTTT
>TRBV4-2|few|.|TRBJ1-4
CASSQFLGPGYEKLFF
TGTGCCAGCAGCCAATTTCTGGGACCGGGATACGAAAAACTGTTTTTT
>TRBV2|.|.|TRBJ1-6
CASEGDSPLHF
TGTGCCAGCGAGGGGGATTCACCCCTCCACTTT
>TRBV28|.|.|TRBJ2-3
CASTSDTQYF
TGTGCCAGCACTTCGGATACGCAGTATTTT
>TRBV4-1|few|.|TRBJ1-1
CASSQDGRRSTMNTEAFF
TGCGCCAGCAGCCAAGATGGAAGGAGGAGTACCATGAACACTGAAGCTTTCTTT
>TRBV6-2/TRBV6-3|.|.|TRBJ1-2
CASGLQGYLYGYTF
TGTGCCAGCGGACTTCAGGGTTACCTCTATGGCTACACCTTC
>TRBV7-3|.|.|TRBJ2-5
CASSPGGRSETQYF
TGTGCCAGCAGCCCTGGAGGGCGGTCAGAGACCCAGTACTTC
>TRBV27|.|TRBD1|TRBJ1-6
CASGGQTNSPLHF
TGTGCCAGTGGGGGACAGACGAATTCACCCCTCCACTTT
>TRBV4-3|once|.|TRBJ1-2
CASSQDSWSGNYGYTF
TGCGCCAGCAGCCAAGATAGTTGGTCTGGGAACTATGGCTACACCTTC
>TRBV29-1|.|.|TRBJ1-1
CSVGGGADTEAFF
TGCAGCGTTGGCGGGGGGGCGGACACTGAAGCTTTCTTT
>TRBV5-1|many|.|TRBJ1-1
CASRIAGTGTEAFF
TGCGCCAGCAGGATAGCCGGGACGGGCACTGAAGCTTTCTTT
>TRBV20-1|.|TRBD2|TRBJ2-1
CSARDTRGGWDEQFF
TGCAGTGCTAGAGATACACGGGGGGGCTGGGATGAGCAGTTCTTC
>TRBV12-3/TRBV12-4|.|.|TRBJ2-2
CASSSAGGTGELFF
TGTGCCAGCAGTTCTGCCGGCGGCACCGGGGAGCTGTTTTTT
>TRBV7-8|few|.|TRBJ1-4
CASSKRRESTEKLFF
TGTGCCAGCAGCAAACGAAGAGAATCAACGGAAAAACTGTTTTTT
>TRBV7-2|few|.|TRBJ1-5
CASSLEGRVDQPQHF
TGTGCCAGCAGCTTAGAGGGGAGAGTGGATCAGCCCCAGCATTTT
>TRBV2|.|TRBD2|TRBJ2-7
CASRRTSGTYEQYF
TGTGCCAGCAGGAGGACTAGCGGAACCTACGAGCAGTACTTC
>TRBV19|.|.|TRBJ2-5
CATRRGGDWSETQYF
TGTGCCACTCGCCGGGGAGGAGATTGGAGCGAGACCCAGTACTTC
>TRBV7-9|few|.|TRBJ2-7
CASSLRGVEQYF
TGTGCCAGCAGCTTACGAGGGGTCGAGCAGTACTTC
>TRBV7-9|few|TRBD2|TRBJ2-1
CASSQGLAGDNEQFF
TGTGCCAGCAGCCAGGGACTAGCGGGAGACAATGAGCAGTTCTTC
>TRBV7-3|.|.|TRBJ2-1
CASSLGFRDEQFF
TGTGCCAGCAGCTTAGGGTTTCGCGATGAGCAGTTCTTC
>TRBV10-2|few|TRBD2|TRBJ2-3
CASKAGGNSDTQYF
TGCGCCAGCAAGGCGGGGGGCAACTCAGATACGCAGTATTTT
>TRBV7-2|few|.|TRBJ2-3
CASSWDTSTDTQYF
TGTGCCAGCAGCTGGGACACTAGCACAGATACGCAGTATTTT
>TRBV7-2|few|TRBD2|TRBJ2-5
CASTWGGTQYF
TGTGCCAGCACCTGGGGGGGGACCCAGTACTTC
>TRBV4-3|many|.|TRBJ1-5
CASSQETAPNQPQHF
TGCGCCAGCAGCCAGGAGACAGCCCCCAATCAGCCCCAGCATTTT
>TRBV21-1|.|.|TRBJ2-1
CASSTGAGGEIF
TGTGCCAGCAGCACGGGAGCGGGGGGTGAGATCTTC
>TRBV5-6|.|.|TRBJ1-6
CASSLRTEESPLHF
TGTGCCAGCAGCTTGAGGACTGAGGAATCACCCCTCCACTTT
>TRBV6-6|few|.|TRBJ1-3
CASSERWAGNTIYF
TGTGCCAGCAGTGAACGGTGGGCCGGAAACACCATATATTTT
>TRBV7-9|many|TRBD1|TRBJ2-2
CASSPFRDRGTGELFF
TGTGCCAGCAGCCCCTTCCGGGACAGGGGGACCGGGGAGCTGTTTTTT
>TRBV20-1|.|TRBD2|TRBJ2-3
CSAPWRGASDTQYF
TGCAGTGCTCCCTGGCGGGGGGCCTCAGATACGCAGTATTTT
>TRBV20-1|few|.|TRBJ2-3
CSARNDADTQYF
TGCAGTGCTAGGAATGACGCAGATACGCAGTATTTT
>TRBV7-9|.|.|TRBJ1-4
CASSLGTQGLAEKLFF
TGTGCCAGCAGCTTAGGAACACAGGGACTCGCGGAAAAACTGTTTTTT
>TRBV5-1|few|TRBD1|TRBJ2-3
CASSTRQGGTDTQYF
TGCGCCAGCAGCACGAGACAGGGTGGCACAGATACGCAGTATTTT
>TRBV6-1|.|.|TRBJ2-3
CASPRQVGDTQYF
TGTGCCAGTCCACGACAGGTCGGAGATACGCAGTATTTT
>TRBV7-7|few|.|TRBJ2-5
CASSLLQGETQYF
TGTGCTAGCAGCTTGCTCCAAGGGGAGACCCAGTACTTC
>TRBV5-1|many|.|TRBJ2-4
CASSLGTAGEDIQYF
TGCGCCAGCAGCTTGGGGACCGCAGGGGAGGACATTCAGTACTTC
>TRBV7-2|few|TRBD2|TRBJ2-7
CASSLGRAGYEQYF
TGTGCCAGCAGCTTGGGGAGGGCGGGCTACGAGCAGTACTTC
>TRBV7-3|few|.|TRBJ2-1
CASSPQGGRSEQFF
TGTGCCAGCAGCCCCCAGGGGGGACGGTCTGAGCAGTTCTTC
>TRBV7-3|once|TRBD1|TRBJ2-5
CASSPTPSWTGGAETQYF
TGTGCCAGCAGCCCGACCCCCTCCTGGACAGGGGGCGCCGAGACCCAGTACTTC
>TRBV29-1|few|.|TRBJ1-3
CSAGWTGNTIYF
TGCAGCGCCGGTTGGACTGGAAACACCATATATTTT
>TRBV5-1|.|.|TRBJ2-7
CASSLAGINEQYF
TGCGCCAGCAGCTTGGCAGGGATCAACGAGCAGTACTTC
>TRBV7-9|few|.|TRBJ1-1
CASSPVGGGTEAFF
TGTGCCAGCAGCCCGGTGGGGGGCGGAACTGAAGCTTTCTTT
>TRBV10-3|.|TRBD1|TRBJ1-2
CAITRQGGDYGYTF
TGTGCCATCACCAGACAGGGAGGGGACTATGGCTACACCTTC
>TRBV5-1|.|.|TRBJ2-3
CASLPTGTSTDTQYF
TGCGCCAGCCTTCCAACTGGAACTAGCACAGATACGCAGTATTTT
>TRBV12-3/TRBV12-4|.|.|TRBJ1-2
CASSLASNGYTF
TGTGCCAGCAGTTTGGCCAGTAATGGCTACACCTTC
>TRBV12-3/TRBV12-4|.|TRBD1|TRBJ2-5
CASNPQGQETQYF
TGTGCCAGCAATCCACAGGGGCAAGAGACCCAGTACTTC
>TRBV7-9|few|TRBD1|TRBJ2-7
CASSRTGSSYEQYF
TGTGCCAGCAGCCGGACAGGAAGCTCCTACGAGCAGTACTTC
>TRBV6-5|.|.|TRBJ1-1
CASSYSTGTSTEAFF
TGTGCCAGCAGTTACTCGACAGGTACGAGCACTGAAGCTTTCTTT
>TRBV7-8|.|TRBD1|TRBJ1-5
CASTTNRGDQPQHF
TGTGCCAGCACCACCAACAGGGGGGATCAGCCCCAGCATTTT
>TRBV24-1|few|.|TRBJ2-3
CATSDIQGWTDTQYF
TGTGCCACCAGTGATATCCAGGGTTGGACAGATACGCAGTATTTT
>TRBV6-1|.|.|TRBJ1-1
CASSELDRFYTEAFF
TGTGCCAGCAGTGAGCTCGACAGATTCTACACTGAAGCTTTCTTT
>TRBV4-3|few|.|TRBJ2-1
CASSQGWVNEQFF
TGCGCCAGCAGCCAAGGGTGGGTGAATGAGCAGTTCTTC
>TRBV5-5|few|.|TRBJ2-4
CASRSGQTLAKNIQYF
TGTGCCAGCAGATCAGGACAGACTCTAGCCAAAAACATTCAGTACTTC
>TRBV12-3/TRBV12-4|.|.|TRBJ1-1
CASSQARVTEAFF
TGTGCCAGCAGTCAAGCCAGGGTCACTGAAGCTTTCTTT
>TRBV7-2|few|.|TRBJ2-1
CASSLARLDEQFF
TGTGCCAGCAGCTTAGCCCGTTTAGATGAGCAGTTCTTC
>TRBV19|few|TRBD1|TRBJ1-6
CASSTRDRYNSPLHF
TGTGCCAGTAGTACCCGGGACAGGTATAATTCACCCCTCCACTTT
>TRBV10-3|.|.|TRBJ2-3
CAISDTGTRTDTQYF
TGTGCCATCAGTGACACCGGGACTCGCACAGATACGCAGTATTTT
>TRBV29-1|few|.|TRBJ2-5
CSVVGGRGQETQYF
TGCAGCGTTGTCGGGGGGAGGGGGCAAGAGACCCAGTACTTC
>TRBV12-3/TRBV12-4|many|TRBD1|TRBJ1-6
CASRAGGGEDSPLHF
TGTGCCAGCAGGGCCGGAGGGGGCGAGGATTCACCCCTCCACTTT
>TRBV12-3/TRBV12-4|.|.|TRBJ1-1
CASSPRTGEAFF
TGTGCCAGCAGTCCGAGGACTGGGGAAGCTTTCTTT